This TCR beta chain was recorded in a study of vaccination effects on CD4 cells after COVID-19. Under the ViraFEST assay, PBMC were stimulated with viral peptide pools so that antigen-specific CD4+ T cells expanded. Sequencing was performed afterwards. Subsequent to about 10 days of culture, CD4+ T cells were isolated. The participants, recipients of two vaccine doses, got either BNT162b2 or mRNA-1273. Libraries were prepared by immunoSEQ multiplex PCR; TCRdb keeps only in-frame clonotypes and omits some of them. The sample carries around 33,000 clones, around three fifths recorded once. Of note for this clone: Its antigen is currently unknown.

The ends were cut back, 3 bases at V and 0 bases at J, with 21 bases in the middle. This CDR3 is 19 amino acids long. Germline CDR1 and CDR2: MGHRA and YSYEKL. This chain uses TRBV4-1 with TRBJ2-4; perhaps TRBD2 as D (7 bases). The sample consisted of CD4+ T cells from PBMCs cultured with SARS-CoV-2 spike peptides, taken after COVID-19 vaccination. This receptor was identified in a human donor who received a COVID-19 vaccine. The CDR3 DNA reads as TGCGCCAGCAGCCAGTGGCGGGGGCACGAAAAAGTAGCCAAAAACATTCAGTACTTC. This gives the protein CASSQWRGHEKVAKNIQYF.